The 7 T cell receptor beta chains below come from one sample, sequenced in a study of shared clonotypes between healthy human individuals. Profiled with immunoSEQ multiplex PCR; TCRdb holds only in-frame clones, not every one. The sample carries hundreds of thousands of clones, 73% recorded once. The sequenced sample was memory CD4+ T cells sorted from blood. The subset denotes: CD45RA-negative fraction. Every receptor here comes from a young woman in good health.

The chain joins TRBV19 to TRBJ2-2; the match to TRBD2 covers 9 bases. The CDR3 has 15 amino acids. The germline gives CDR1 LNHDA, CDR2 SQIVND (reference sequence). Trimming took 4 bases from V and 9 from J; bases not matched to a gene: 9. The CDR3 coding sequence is TGTGCCAGTAGTAGGTATAGCGGGAGAGACCGGGAGCTGTTTTTT. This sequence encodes CASSRYSGRDRELFF.

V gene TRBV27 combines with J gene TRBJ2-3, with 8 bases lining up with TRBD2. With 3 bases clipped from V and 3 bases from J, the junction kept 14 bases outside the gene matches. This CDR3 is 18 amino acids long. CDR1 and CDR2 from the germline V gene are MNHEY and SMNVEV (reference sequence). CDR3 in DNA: TGTGCCAGCAGTTTTTGGGGGCCGGGACTAGTAACGACAGATACGCAGTATTTT. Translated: CASSFWGPGLVTTDTQYF.

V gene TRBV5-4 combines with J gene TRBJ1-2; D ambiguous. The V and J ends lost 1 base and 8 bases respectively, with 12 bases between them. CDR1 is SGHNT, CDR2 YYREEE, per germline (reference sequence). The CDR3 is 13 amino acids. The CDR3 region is CASSLLGGNGYTF. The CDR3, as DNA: TGTGCCAGCAGCTTGTTGGGAGGGAACGGCTACACCTTC.

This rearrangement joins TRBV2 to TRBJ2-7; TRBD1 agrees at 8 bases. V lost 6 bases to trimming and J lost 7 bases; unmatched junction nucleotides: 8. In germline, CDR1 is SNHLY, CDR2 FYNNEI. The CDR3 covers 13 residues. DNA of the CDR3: TGTGCCAGCAGCCTGGACAGGGCACGAGAGCAGTACTTC. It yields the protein CASSLDRAREQYF.

CDR3 nucleotide sequence: TGTGCCACCAGCAGCGCCGAGGGACTAGCGGACTACAATGAGCAGTTCTTC. Encoded protein: CATSSAEGLADYNEQFF. J is TRBJ2-1 and V is TRBV15; 11 bases fit TRBD2. This CDR3 spans 17 amino acids. Germline trimming cut 3 bases from V and 3 bases from J; bases unmatched to any gene: 7. Per the germline V gene, CDR1 is LNHNV and CDR2 is YYDKDF (reference sequence).

CDR3 region: CASRAVGSGANVLTF. The CDR3 nucleotides read TGTGCCAGCAGGGCAGTAGGCTCTGGGGCCAACGTCCTGACTTTC. This chain links TRBV6-6 with TRBJ2-6, with unresolved D. V was cut by 6 bases and J by 0 bases, with 9 bases left in between. The germline V gene has CDR1 MNHNY and CDR2 SVGAGI (reference sequence). There are 15 residues in the CDR3.

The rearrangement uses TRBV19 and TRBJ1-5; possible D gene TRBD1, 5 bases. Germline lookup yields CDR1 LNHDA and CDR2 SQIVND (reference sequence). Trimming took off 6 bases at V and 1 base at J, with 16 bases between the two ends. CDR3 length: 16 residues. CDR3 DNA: TGTGCCAGTAGCCGTTTCGGGGCGGGGAGCAATCAGCCCCAGCATTTT. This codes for CASSRFGAGSNQPQHF.